This passage covers 3 T cell receptor beta chains from one sample sequenced in a study of T cell responses to AZD1222 COVID-19 vaccine. Assay used: immunoSEQ multiplex PCR; TCRdb lists only in-frame clones, some missing. The data contain about 150,000 clones, 85% to 95% of them singletons. The specimen was peripheral blood, collected on day 0 of AZD1222 vaccination. Receptors were obtained from an adult in good health.

This clone was observed a few times. This chain joins TRBV7-2 and TRBJ1-5; TRBD1 agrees at 7 bases. The J segment lost 3 bases and the V segment lost 5 bases, leaving 4 bases of the junction unmatched. The CDR3 extends over 14 amino acids. Germline V gene data show CDR1 as SGHTA and CDR2 as FQGNSA. This CDR3 reads CASSQQGINQPQHF. CDR3 DNA: TGTGCCAGCAGCCAACAGGGGATCAATCAGCCCCAGCATTTT. Filled out from reference TRBV7-2 and TRBJ1-5, the complete variable domain reads GAGVSQSPSNKVTEKGKDVELRCDPISGHTALYWYRQSLGQGLEFLIYFQGNSAPDKSGLPSDRFSAERTGGSVSTLTIQRTQQEDSAVYLCASSQQGINQPQHFGDGTRLSIL.

This chain connects TRBV6-5 to TRBJ2-1; 9 nucleotides align to TRBD2. This CDR3 comprises 16 residues. Germline assignment: CDR1 MNHEY and CDR2 SVGAGI. The V gene end was trimmed by 0 bases and the J gene end by 2 bases; junction bases not matched to a gene: 2. CDR3 in amino acids: CASSYSTSGTYNEQFF. CDR3 DNA sequence: TGTGCCAGCAGTTACTCGACTAGCGGTACCTACAATGAGCAGTTCTTC.

This clone came up a few times. This chain connects TRBV2 to TRBJ1-6, with 7 bases matching TRBD1. The CDR3 is made up of 14 amino acids. Per the germline V gene, CDR1 is SNHLY and CDR2 is FYNNEI. The trim removed 10 bases at V and 0 bases at J, leaving 3 bases unmatched. CDR3 DNA: TGTGCCAAAAGACAGGGCTCCTATAATTCACCCCTCCACTTT. Protein product: CAKRQGSYNSPLHF. The complete variable domain, with remaining parts taken from reference TRBV2 and TRBJ1-6, reads EPEVTQTPSHQVTQMGQEVILRCVPISNHLYFYWYRQILGQKVEFLVSFYNNEISEKSEIFDDQFSVERPDGSNFTLKIRSTKLEDSAMYFCAKRQGSYNSPLHFGNGTRLTVT.